This TCR beta chain was sequenced in a study of T cells expressing NK-cell markers. Study summary: The study sequenced eight donors, seven HCMV-seropositive and one seronegative. Notes on the study in general: As a fraction of CD8+ T cells, dominant NKG2C+ clonotypes reached about 1.0-7.0% in 5 to 7 donors.

A word on this clonotype: The antigen remains unidentified.

The germline V gene has CDR1 MNHEY and CDR2 SVGAGI. The CDR3 runs 15 residues. Synthesis of TCR beta cDNA relied on 5'RACE template switching carrying UMIs. TCRdb re-called the 5' RACE reads; one entry per CDR3 protein, DNA not given. The clone table shows about 390,000 distinct CDR3 sequences, with the ten largest holding around a tenth. The sequencing input was blood T cells: a sorted CD56 or NKG2C T cell subset, CD4+ or CD8+ T cells, or bulk PBMC T cells (not recorded which). The chain employs TRBV6-5 and TRBJ2-3; there is no DNA to check the TCRdb D call of TRBD2. The TCR comes from a woman aged 50 to 65 in good health. CDR3 in amino acids: CASHKGSGRADTQYF.